In this sample, the clone carrying this T cell receptor (beta chain) turned up a few times. The study defined stable Graves' hyperthyroidism as no ophthalmopathy progression within 18 months. Aged 18 to 65, the patients had hyperthyroidism that was newly diagnosed and had lasted under 2 months. These data are taken from a study of T cells in Graves' hyperthyroidism and ophthalmopathy. From RNA transcripts, TCR beta CDR3 regions were amplified. An initial round of RT-PCR targeting the TCR CDR3 relied on the HTBI primer set. Using its own MiXCR run on the multiplex PCR reads, TCRdb lists one record per CDR3 protein. The sample contains about 180,000 distinct CDR3 sequences, approximately 15% of which appear only once. V lost 3 bases and J 6 bases, leaving 11 bases between the germline ends. The CDR3 contains 13 residues. Germline lookup yields CDR1 MNHEY and CDR2 SVGAGI.

Sequenced material: blood. The chain has TRBV6-5 and TRBJ2-5; D is undetermined. This clonotype was sampled from a woman between 45 and 60 years old with Graves' hyperthyroidism. This CDR3 is CASSYMWRQTQYF. CDR3 nucleotide sequence: TGTGCCAGCAGTTATATGTGGAGACAGACCCAGTACTTC.